A single sample gave rise to the 2 T cell receptor beta chains below, sequenced in a study of T cell responses to AZD1222 COVID-19 vaccine. The protocol was immunoSEQ multiplex PCR, while the TCRdb copy is restricted to in-frame clones and leaves out a portion. The top ten hold approximately 15% of the sample, which has 90,000 to 100,000 clones, 85% to 90% seen once. The sequencing here drew on peripheral blood, taken 28 days after the second AZD1222 dose. The source is an adult who received the AZD1222 COVID-19 vaccine.

The chain uses TRBV7-9 and TRBJ2-7, with 7 bases identical to TRBD1. J was trimmed by 7 bases and V by 6 bases; bases with no gene match: 18. This CDR3 is built from 16 residues. CDR1 and CDR2 from the germline V gene are SEHNR and FQNEAQ (reference sequence). Here the CDR3 DNA reads TGTGCCAGCAGTTTCACGGGACAGCGTCCTCGGAGGGAGCAGTACTTC. Residues: CASSFTGQRPRREQYF.

The chain carries TRBV3-1 (or the pseudogene TRBV3-2) and TRBJ2-1, with D maybe TRBD1 (6 bases). Germline CDR1 reads LGHDT; CDR2 reads YNNKEL (reference sequence). V was clipped by 0 bases and J by 9 bases, with 15 bases between them. CDR3 length: 15 amino acids. The DNA of the CDR3 is TGTGCCAGCAGCCAAGATTCTACTCAGGGGCGTGAGCAGTTCTTC. Translated: CASSQDSTQGREQFF.